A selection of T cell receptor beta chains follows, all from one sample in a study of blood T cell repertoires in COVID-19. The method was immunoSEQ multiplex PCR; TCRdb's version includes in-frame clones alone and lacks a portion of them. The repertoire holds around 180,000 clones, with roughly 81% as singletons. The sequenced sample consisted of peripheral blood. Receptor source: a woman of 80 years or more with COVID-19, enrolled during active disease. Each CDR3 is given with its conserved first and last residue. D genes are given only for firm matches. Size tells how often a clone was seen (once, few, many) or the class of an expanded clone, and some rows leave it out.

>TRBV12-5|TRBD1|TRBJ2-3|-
TGTGCTAGTGGTTTGTTAAGGGGGCGGGCGGATGCGGCAGATACGCAGTATTTT
CASGLLRGRADAADTQYF
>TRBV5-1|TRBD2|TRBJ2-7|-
TGCGCCAGCAGCATAGGGACTAGCGGGGGATACGAGCAGTACTTC
CASSIGTSGGYEQYF
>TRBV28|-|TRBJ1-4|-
TGTGCCAGCAGTTTACCTAGGGGGACCCACAATGAAAAACTGTTTTTT
CASSLPRGTHNEKLFF
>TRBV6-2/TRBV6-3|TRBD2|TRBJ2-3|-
TGTGCCAGCAGTTACGGCGGGGGGGCAGATACGCAGTATTTT
CASSYGGGADTQYF
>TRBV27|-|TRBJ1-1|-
TGTGCCAGCAGCCCTATCCCCGCTTGGAACACTGAAGCTTTCTTT
CASSPIPAWNTEAFF
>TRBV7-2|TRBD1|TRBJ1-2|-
TGTGCCAGCAGCTTCTTCGCAAGGACAGGGGGAGGGGATGGTGGCTACACCTTC
CASSFFARTGGGDGGYTF
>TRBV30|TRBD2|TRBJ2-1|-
TGTGCCTGGAGTGTAAACGTGCGGGAGTCCTACAATGAGCAGTTCTTC
CAWSVNVRESYNEQFF
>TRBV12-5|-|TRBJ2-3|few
TGTGCTAGTGGTTTTTTACGGACGCAGTATTTT
CASGFLRTQYF
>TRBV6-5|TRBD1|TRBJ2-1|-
TGTGCCAGCAGGGTGGACAGGGAAACGTACAATGAGCAGTTCTTC
CASRVDRETYNEQFF
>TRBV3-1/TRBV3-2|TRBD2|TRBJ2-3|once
TGTGCCAGCAGCCTTTGGCGGGAGGGCACAGATACGCAGTATTTT
CASSLWREGTDTQYF
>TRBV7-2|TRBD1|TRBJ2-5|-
TGTGCCAGCAGCTTAGTAGGACAGGGGACCCAGTACTTC
CASSLVGQGTQYF
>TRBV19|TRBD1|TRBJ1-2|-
TGTGCCAGTAGTATCTGGACAGGGGGCCCTGACTACACCTTC
CASSIWTGGPDYTF
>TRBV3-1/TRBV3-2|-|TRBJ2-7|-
TGTGCCAGCAGCCAAGCCCCAGCGTCCTACGAGCAGTACTTC
CASSQAPASYEQYF
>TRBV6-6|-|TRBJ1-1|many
TGTGCCAGCAGTTACTCCCAGTGGACTGAAGCTTTCTTT
CASSYSQWTEAFF
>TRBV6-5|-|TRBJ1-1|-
TGTGCCAGCAGTCGAGAGCAGAACACTGAAGCTTTCTTT
CASSREQNTEAFF
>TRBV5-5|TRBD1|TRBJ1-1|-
TGTGCCAGCAGCTTCCAGACAGGGGGCACTGAAGCTTTCTTT
CASSFQTGGTEAFF
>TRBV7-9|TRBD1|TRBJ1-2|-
TGTGCCAGCAGCTTAGGGAGGGGGCACGTTGAAGGCTACACCTTC
CASSLGRGHVEGYTF
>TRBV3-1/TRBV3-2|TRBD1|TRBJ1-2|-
TGTGCCAGCAGCTTACTGCTCGGACAGGGCTATGGCTACACCTTC
CASSLLLGQGYGYTF
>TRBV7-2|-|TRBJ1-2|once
TGTGCCAGCAGCCCCCAAGGGGCGGGATATGGCTACACCTTC
CASSPQGAGYGYTF
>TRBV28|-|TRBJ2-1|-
TGTGCCAGCAGGCTAGCGGGACAGGACTACAATGAGCAGTTCTTC
CASRLAGQDYNEQFF
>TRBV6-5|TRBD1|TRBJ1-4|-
TGTGCCAGCAGAGGACAGGGAGTGAGAGAAAAACTGTTTTTT
CASRGQGVREKLFF
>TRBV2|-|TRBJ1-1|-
TGTGCCAGCAGTGACGTGGCGCGGGCCACTGAAGCTTTCTTT
CASSDVARATEAFF
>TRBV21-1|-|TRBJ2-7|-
TGTGCCAGCAGCAAATGGGACAGGGTGTACGAGCAGTACTTC
CASSKWDRVYEQYF
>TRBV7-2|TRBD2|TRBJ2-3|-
TGTGCCAGCAGCCCGGGGGGAGCCACAGATACGCAGTATTTT
CASSPGGATDTQYF
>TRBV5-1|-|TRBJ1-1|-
TGCGCCAGCAGCTTCGCGGGCACTGAAGCTTTCTTT
CASSFAGTEAFF
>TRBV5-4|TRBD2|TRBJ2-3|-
TGTGCCAGCAGCTCGCCGGCGGGAGGGCAAGTAGATACGCAGTATTTT
CASSSPAGGQVDTQYF
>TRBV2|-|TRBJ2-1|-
TGTGCCAGCCGAGGGGAGGTAGGGCAGTTCTTC
CASRGEVGQFF
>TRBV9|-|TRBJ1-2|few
TGTGCCAGCAGCGTCGGGGTGCTGGACTATGGCTACACCTTC
CASSVGVLDYGYTF
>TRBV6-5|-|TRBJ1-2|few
TGTGCCAGCAGTCCTCCGGGACACCCTAACTATGGCTACACCTTC
CASSPPGHPNYGYTF
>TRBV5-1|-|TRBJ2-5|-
TGCGCCAGCAGCTTGGGTACGCCCGGGGAGACCCAGTACTTC
CASSLGTPGETQYF
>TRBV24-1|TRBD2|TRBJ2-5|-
TGTGCCACCAGTGACACGGGACTAGCGGGGCAAGAGACCCAGTACTTC
CATSDTGLAGQETQYF
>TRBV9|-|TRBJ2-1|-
TGTGCCAGCAGCGTAGAGGCGGCCTCCTACAATGAGCAGTTCTTC
CASSVEAASYNEQFF
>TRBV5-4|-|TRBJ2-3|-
TGTGCCAGCAGCTTGGCGGGCGGGGTGGGCACAGATACGCAGTATTTT
CASSLAGGVGTDTQYF
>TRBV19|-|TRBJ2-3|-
TGTGCCAGTAGCCCGAACGGGGGGCGTCTAGATACGCAGTATTTT
CASSPNGGRLDTQYF
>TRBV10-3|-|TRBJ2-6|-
TGTGCCATCAGTGAGTCGGTGGGGAGCTCTGGGGCCAACGTCCTGACTTTC
CAISESVGSSGANVLTF
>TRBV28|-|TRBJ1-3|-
TGTGCCAGCAGTTTCGTGCGGTCCGGGGACACCATATATTTT
CASSFVRSGDTIYF
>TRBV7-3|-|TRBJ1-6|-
TGTGCCAGCAGCTATACAGGGAGTGGTTCGCCCCTCCACTTT
CASSYTGSGSPLHF
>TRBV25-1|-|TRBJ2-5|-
TGTGCCAGCAGTGGAGCAGGGTCCCCTCAAGAGACCCAGTACTTC
CASSGAGSPQETQYF
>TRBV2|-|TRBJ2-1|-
TGTGCCAGCGCAACAGTTAAGCAGTTCTTC
CASATVKQFF
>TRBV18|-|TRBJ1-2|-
TGTGCCAGCTCACTTTCCAGGGATGACTATGGCTACACCTTC
CASSLSRDDYGYTF
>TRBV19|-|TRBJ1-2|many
TGTGCCAGTAGTATCCCGGGGAGCTATGGCTACACCTTC
CASSIPGSYGYTF
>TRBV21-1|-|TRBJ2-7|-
TGTGCCAGCAATTCGCGCGGTGGTTTCTACGAGCAGTACTTC
CASNSRGGFYEQYF
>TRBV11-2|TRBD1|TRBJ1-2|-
TGTGCCAGCAGCTTGAGATACGCCGGGACAGGGGGGAATGGCTACACCTTC
CASSLRYAGTGGNGYTF
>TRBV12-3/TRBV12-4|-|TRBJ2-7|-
TGTGCCAGCAGTGGAGCGCGGGCCTACGAGCAGTACTTC
CASSGARAYEQYF
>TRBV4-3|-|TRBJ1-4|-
TGCGCCAGCAGCCACTTATTAAGGGGGGAAAAACTGTTTTTT
CASSHLLRGEKLFF
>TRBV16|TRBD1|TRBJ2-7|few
TGTGCCAGCAGCCAATACGGACAGGGTTTC
CASSQYGQGF
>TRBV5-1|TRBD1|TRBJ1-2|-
TGCGCCAGCAGCACGGGACAGGGGCTCACCTTC
CASSTGQGLTF